Listed below are T cell receptor beta chains from one sample, sequenced in a study of blood T cell repertoires in COVID-19. Some clones are missing from TCRdb's copy, which holds only in-frame ones; the method was immunoSEQ multiplex PCR. The table includes around 120,000 clones, 60% to 85% detected once. Input material: peripheral blood. The receptors were gathered from a man aged 70-80 years with acute or convalescent COVID-19. CDR3s include the opening cysteine and the closing phenylalanine or tryptophan. D genes are given only for firm matches. Rows give clone size only sometimes, using once, few, many, or a class for an expanded clone.

D	J	size	V	DNA	CDR3
.	TRBJ1-1	.	TRBV29-1	TGCAGCGTTGAAGGCCAGGGTTTGGGGAACACTGAAGCTTTCTTT	CSVEGQGLGNTEAFF
.	TRBJ1-5	.	TRBV2	TGTGCCAGCAAGGGCCAGGGGACTCAGCCCCAGCATTTT	CASKGQGTQPQHF
TRBD1	TRBJ2-1	.	TRBV7-7	TGTGCTAGCAGCTTAGGTAGGACAGGGAACAATGAGCAGTTCTTC	CASSLGRTGNNEQFF
TRBD1	TRBJ2-1	.	TRBV7-8	TGTGCCAGCGGAACAGGGGGTTCCTACAATGAGCAGTTCTTC	CASGTGGSYNEQFF
.	TRBJ2-2	.	TRBV11-3	TGTGCCAGCAGCTTAGTGCGGACAGAAGCCAAATTGAACACCGGGGAGCTGTTTTTT	CASSLVRTEAKLNTGELFF
.	TRBJ2-3	.	TRBV5-6	TGTGCCAGCAGCTTGGCGGGGGATAGCACAGATACGCAGTATTTT	CASSLAGDSTDTQYF
.	TRBJ1-5	.	TRBV5-8	TGTGCCAGCGCCATACAGGGTTTTAGCAATCAGCCCCAGCATTTT	CASAIQGFSNQPQHF
TRBD1	TRBJ1-2	.	TRBV30	TGTGCCTGGAGTGTACAGGGGACTCCCGGAAATGGCTACACCTTC	CAWSVQGTPGNGYTF
TRBD1	TRBJ2-5	once	TRBV5-1	TGCGCCAGCAGCTTCGGGACAGGCCAAGAGACCCAGTACTTC	CASSFGTGQETQYF
.	TRBJ2-1	.	TRBV4-3	TGCGCCAGCAGCCAAGCCGGTCTATCCAATGAGCAGTTCTTC	CASSQAGLSNEQFF
.	TRBJ1-6	few	TRBV5-1	TGCGCCAGCAATTCAGGACAGAGCTCCTATAATTCACCCCTCCACTTT	CASNSGQSSYNSPLHF
.	TRBJ2-7	.	TRBV7-2	TGTGCCAGCAGCTTAGTACTGCTCTACGAGCAGTACTTC	CASSLVLLYEQYF
.	TRBJ1-2	.	TRBV4-1	TGCGCCAGCAGCCAAAAGGCAGGGTACGGCGACGGCTACACCTTC	CASSQKAGYGDGYTF
TRBD2	TRBJ2-1	.	TRBV9	TGTGCCAGCAGCGTAGTACTAGCGGGGGCCGGTGAGCAGTTCTTC	CASSVVLAGAGEQFF
.	TRBJ1-5	.	TRBV11-2	TGTGCCAGCAGCTTAGGGCCCGGGGGTCGGCCCCAGCATTTT	CASSLGPGGRPQHF
TRBD1	TRBJ1-2	.	TRBV5-8	TGTGCCAGCAGTCGGTTAGGACAGGGGATGTATGGCTACACCTTC	CASSRLGQGMYGYTF
.	TRBJ1-3	.	TRBV3-1/TRBV3-2	TGTGCCAGCAGCCAAGATCCGCAGGGGAGTTTTCTGTCGTCTGGAAACACCATATATTTT	CASSQDPQGSFLSSGNTIYF
TRBD1	TRBJ2-7	few	TRBV7-2	TGTGCCAGCAGCTTAAACACAGGGGGCACCTACGAGCAGTACTTC	CASSLNTGGTYEQYF
TRBD1	TRBJ1-4	once	TRBV4-2	TGTGCCAGCAGCGATGGACAGGTGGATGAAAAACTGTTTTTT	CASSDGQVDEKLFF
TRBD1	TRBJ1-5	.	TRBV10-3	TGTGCCATCAGCCGGGACAGCCCCAATCAGCCCCAGCATTTT	CAISRDSPNQPQHF
.	TRBJ2-7	.	TRBV3-1/TRBV3-2	TGTGCCAGCAGCCATAAAGGACAGCTCTACGACCAGTACTTC	CASSHKGQLYDQYF
.	TRBJ2-1	few	TRBV12-3/TRBV12-4	TGTGCCAGCACCGGGACTTCTTCCAATGAGCAGTTCTTC	CASTGTSSNEQFF
.	TRBJ1-1	.	TRBV4-3	TGCGCCAGCAGCCAAGAGACTACCAACACTGAAGCTTTCTTT	CASSQETTNTEAFF
.	TRBJ1-4	.	TRBV7-2	TGTGCCAGCAGCTTAGTTGGGACTAGGCTGTTTTTT	CASSLVGTRLFF
.	TRBJ2-1	.	TRBV24-1	TGTGCCACCAGTGATTCCCAGGGGGAGGCCTACAATGAGCAGTTCTTC	CATSDSQGEAYNEQFF
.	TRBJ1-5	.	TRBV4-2	TGTGCCAGCAGCCGTATGAGCAATCAGCCCCAGCATTTT	CASSRMSNQPQHF
.	TRBJ1-6	many	TRBV5-1	TGCGCCAGCAGCTTGGGACACTCTAATTCACCCCTCCACTTT	CASSLGHSNSPLHF
TRBD1	TRBJ2-2	.	TRBV19	TGTGCCAGTAGTATGACAGGGGTTGATCCCCGGGAGCTGTTTTTT	CASSMTGVDPRELFF
.	TRBJ2-4	.	TRBV6-4	TGTGCCGCCCCCTGGGGCGGGGAGATAAAAAACATTCAGTACTTC	CAAPWGGEIKNIQYF
TRBD1	TRBJ1-6	.	TRBV7-3	TGTGCCAGCAGCTCCGGGACAGGGTGGTCACCCCTCCACTTT	CASSSGTGWSPLHF
.	TRBJ1-5	.	TRBV6-2/TRBV6-3	TGTGCCAGCAGTTTAAGAGATCAGCCCCAGCATTTT	CASSLRDQPQHF
.	TRBJ2-5	.	TRBV27	TGTGCCAGCAGTTTACGTCAGACGGGTACCCAGTACTTC	CASSLRQTGTQYF
.	TRBJ1-6	.	TRBV5-6	TGTGCCAGCAGTTCAGGGGTTTATTCACCCCTCCACTTT	CASSSGVYSPLHF
.	TRBJ1-2	.	TRBV19	TGTGCCAGTAGTATAACCCCCGGAGGGGCAAGGTATGGCTACACCTTC	CASSITPGGARYGYTF
.	TRBJ2-1	.	TRBV7-3	TGTGCCAGCAGCAACTCGGGACACCCCTACAATGAGCAGTTCTTC	CASSNSGHPYNEQFF
TRBD1	TRBJ1-5	.	TRBV6-1	TGTGCCAGCAGTGAAGGTGTGACAGGGGGCAATCAGCCCCAGCATTTT	CASSEGVTGGNQPQHF
TRBD1	TRBJ1-1	.	TRBV28	TGTGCCAGCCTTCGACAGGGACAGGGGACGCCAGCTTTCTTT	CASLRQGQGTPAFF
.	TRBJ1-5	.	TRBV7-9	TGTGCCAGCAGCCCCAGGGGAGGCAATCAGCCCCAGCATTTT	CASSPRGGNQPQHF
.	TRBJ1-1	.	TRBV19	TGTGCCAGTAGTAGCCTAAGGAGGGCCGAGACTGAAGCTTTCTTT	CASSSLRRAETEAFF
TRBD2	TRBJ2-3	once	TRBV10-1	TGCGCCAGCAGCACCGGGACTAGCGGGGGGATGATGCTTAGCACAGATACGCAGTATTTT	CASSTGTSGGMMLSTDTQYF
TRBD1	TRBJ2-5	.	TRBV5-1	TGCGCCAGCAGCTCTCCGGGACAGGAAGAGACCCAGTACTTC	CASSSPGQEETQYF
TRBD1	TRBJ2-7	.	TRBV13	TGTGCCAGCAGCCCGGGGACAGAGACCTACGAGCAGTACTTC	CASSPGTETYEQYF
TRBD1	TRBJ2-5	.	TRBV13	TGTGCCAGCAGCTCGACGGGTAGGGGGCCCCAAGAGACCCAGTACTTC	CASSSTGRGPQETQYF
TRBD1	TRBJ2-7	.	TRBV7-2	TGTGCCAGCAGCTTCACGGGGACAGGAACCTACGAGCAGTACTTC	CASSFTGTGTYEQYF
TRBD1	TRBJ1-4	.	TRBV7-2	TGTGCCAGCAGCTCAGCCCCGGGACAGGGAGCTGAAAAACTGTTTTTT	CASSSAPGQGAEKLFF
TRBD1	TRBJ1-2	few	TRBV6-1	TGTGCCAGCAGTGAAGGGACAGGGGATGTTAGCTATGGCTACACCTTC	CASSEGTGDVSYGYTF
.	TRBJ1-2	.	TRBV6-5	TGTGCCAGCAGTTGGTCAGGGGAAAGCTACACCTTC	CASSWSGESYTF
.	TRBJ1-2	.	TRBV6-5	TGTGCCAGCACTACCCCTAACTATGGCTACACCTTC	CASTTPNYGYTF
.	TRBJ2-7	few	TRBV18	TGTGCCAGCTCACTGGCCACGGGGCAGTACTTC	CASSLATGQYF